This T cell receptor beta chain was observed in a study of blood T cell repertoires in COVID-19. Study background: Italy, Spain and the United States were the sources of the convalescent and acute COVID-19 samples. From T cells, B-cell-depleted T cells, or PBMCs came the material, which was cDNA or gDNA.

As originally analysed: Reference gene primer amplification gave estimated nucleated cell counts. Some clones are missing from TCRdb's copy, which holds only in-frame ones; the method was immunoSEQ multiplex PCR. From that table come the V and J calls and clone size; the DNA was used to work out D and trimming. The sample includes 170,000 or so clones, around three quarters seen only once; the top ten take roughly 6.8%. This clone was recorded once. This CDR3 spans 12 amino acids. Germline CDR1 reads SGHRS; CDR2 reads YFSETQ. V lost 2 bases and J 3 bases, leaving 6 bases between the germline ends. What was sequenced was peripheral blood. The chain combines TRBV5-1 with TRBJ2-7; D call uncertain. The clonotype comes from a man aged 65 to 85 with active or convalescent COVID-19. This CDR3 is CASSLIGYEQYF. The CDR3 DNA reads TGCGCCAGCAGCTTAATCGGCTACGAGCAGTACTTC.